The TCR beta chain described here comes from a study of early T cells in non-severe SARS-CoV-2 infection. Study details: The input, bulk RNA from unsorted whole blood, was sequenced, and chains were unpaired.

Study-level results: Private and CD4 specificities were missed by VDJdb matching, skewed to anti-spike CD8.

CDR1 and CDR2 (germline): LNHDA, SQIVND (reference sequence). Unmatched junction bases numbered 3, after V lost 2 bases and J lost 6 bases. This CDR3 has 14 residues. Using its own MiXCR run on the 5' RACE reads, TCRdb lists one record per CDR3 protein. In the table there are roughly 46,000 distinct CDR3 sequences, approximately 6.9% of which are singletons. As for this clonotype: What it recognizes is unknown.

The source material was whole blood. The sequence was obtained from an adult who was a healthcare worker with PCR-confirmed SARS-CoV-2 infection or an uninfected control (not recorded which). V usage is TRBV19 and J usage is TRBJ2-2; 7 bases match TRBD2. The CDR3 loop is CASSIRGVSGELFF. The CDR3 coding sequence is TGTGCCAGTAGTATACGGGGGGTCTCCGGGGAGCTGTTTTTT.